This TCR beta chain was identified during a study of shared clonotypes between healthy human individuals. Background on the study: Per donor, three plates held CD4 naive cells, three held CD4 memory, two held CD8 naive and one held CD8 memory.

This CDR3 has 14 residues. This clone was seen only once. Naive CD8 cells lacked CD45RO and underwent positive selection for CCR7, leaving out terminally differentiated effector memory CD45RA+ cells. The authors' processing: Junction-only sequences produced by ImmunoSEQ had no quality scores, so filtering differed. Clones were sequenced by immunoSEQ multiplex PCR, and TCRdb holds only the in-frame ones, with some missing. The V and J calls and clone size were taken over from that table, and D and trimming were inferred from the DNA. The repertoire consists of 1.5 million to 2.5 million clones, with roughly 94% occurring once and the leading ten covering around 1%.

The chain carries TRBV21-1 and TRBJ2-5. TRBV21-1 is labeled a pseudogene. The receptor comes from a man between 18 and 35 years old in good health. Sequencing input: naive CD8+ T cells sorted from blood. DNA of the CDR3: TGTGCCAGCAGCGGGGGGCCGTTATATCGGACCCAGTACTTC. Translation: CASSGGPLYRTQYF.